The sequence of this T cell receptor (beta chain) was determined in a study of cytomegalovirus exposure and HLA in healthy donors (dated by TCRdb to 2017 to 2019). Concerning the study at large: In an earlier analysis of some 550 of the donors, around 300 Gb of sequence data and just under 120 million unique TCR beta sequences from approximately 180 million T cells were reported. An early release that covered 500 to 800 HLA-typed donors contained around 330 gigabases of sequencing data and tens of millions of unique TCR sequences. The genetic ancestry cluster associated with self-reported Caucasian donors included 81% of the roughly 390 genotyped donors. The aim of the study was to test whether cataloging public T cell receptors could identify signatures of past pathogen exposure. The T cell repertoires of under 700 subjects were profiled by immunosequencing and related to cytomegalovirus serostatus. In addition to the first cohort of hundreds of subjects, a separate validation cohort of under 150 different subjects was used. High-throughput TCR immunosequencing, statistical association of individual TCRs with disease status, and machine learning were combined to predict cytomegalovirus infection status. To study patterns of TCR occurrence, a later analysis re-analyzed previously published TCR beta repertoires from around 670 donors and added high-resolution HLA genotyping. The later analysis used no new phenotypic data to find candidate immune exposures, relying instead on TCR beta sequences and their occurrence across donors. An earlier analysis of fewer than 750 of the donors used high-throughput TCR beta sequencing to judge whether each TCR beta V gene segment behaved as functional or pseudogenic. Alongside the repertoire data, information on donor age, sex, ethnicity and CMV serostatus was compiled. In a later genetic analysis, genome-wide SNP genotypes for about three fifths of the 666 donors were used, and that subset was treated as a discovery cohort. All discovery cohort repertoires had been generated using a single sequencing platform. Class I and class II HLA loci were covered by the typing at four-digit resolution. The number of donors typed differed by locus, with about 629-630 for A, B, C, DRB1 and DQB1, 522 for DQA1, about 610 for DPA1, and about 450 for DPB1. Roughly 5 DR-DQ haplotypes were handled as single units for association and clustering because linkage in the cohort was strong. On average, roughly 250,000 unique TCR beta nucleotide sequences were sequenced per donor among a few hundred genotyped donors of the cohort, with roughly 18% of those sequences being non-productive. The research as a whole found: Specific HLA alleles were associated with around 18,000 TCR beta sequences at a false discovery rate of 0.05 in a later analysis. Because counts were too low, around 17 rarely observed V segments, including chromosome 9 orphons, were left out of the earlier analysis of some 600 of the donors. The only immune exposure information available for the cohort was CMV serostatus. A later analysis reported that several top co-occurrence clusters appeared linked to parvovirus B19, influenza, CMV and Epstein-Barr virus. Roughly uniform sequencing depth across donors was assumed in presence/absence analyses, although this assumption may not hold. Because HLA typing was unavailable for some donors at each locus, only the typed subset was used in association tests. According to a later analysis, most CMV-associated TCR beta chains appeared to be HLA-restricted, and the HLA associations seemed to be driven largely by CMV exposure. Most TCR sequences were seen in very few donors, while some public TCRs were found in many individuals. In vitro tests confirmed that three of the cytomegalovirus-associated TCR beta chains recognize cytomegalovirus antigens. In this cohort, only TCR beta chains were sequenced, and detectable features were limited by the absence of alpha or paired-chain data. A further reported finding was that TCR beta sequences accurately predicted the HLA-A and HLA-B alleles for most subjects in the first cohort. An earlier analysis of approximately 530 of the donors showed that most TCR beta V segments appeared in productive rearrangements either about 87% or about 30% of the time, which broadly matched IMGT annotations. A later analysis found that TCR association rates varied across HLA loci, with DRB1 alleles showing the most associated TCRs and HLA-C alleles the fewest. The 87-base-pair reads could not distinguish some IMGT-functional V segments, including TRBV6-2 and TRBV6-3, so those segments were excluded. Compared with the approximately 670-donor mean, donors in an Asian-associated ancestry cluster had fewer N-insertions in productive TCRs, according to a later genetic analysis. Strong co-occurrence of HLA alleles, especially DR and DQ, made assigning TCR associations to individual alleles difficult. In a later analysis, HLA-associated TCR beta chains showed more clonal expansion and lower generation probabilities than non-associated chains that were equally common. A total of 150 to 200 TCR beta chains were listed by the study as associated with cytomegalovirus. In both the original and validation cohorts, the classifier was reported to diagnose cytomegalovirus status with high specificity and sensitivity. Linkage disequilibrium might explain the correlated functional status among segregating V segments, but an unknown experimental factor could not be excluded. A group of highly shared sequence variants was considered likely to be a technical artifact of the sequencing pipeline. It was suggested by the authors that the approach could potentially be generalized to other disease states and immunological phenotypes. V-gene and J-gene trimming of TCR beta chains was associated with a missense DCLRE1C variant in a later genetic analysis, and the association was replicated in an independent cohort.

The germline V gene encodes CDR1 LGHNA and CDR2 YNFKEQ. For this chain, trimming is 0 bases at the V end and 0 bases at the J end, and the number of junction bases without a gene match is 14. CDR3 length: 20 amino acids, cysteine to phenylalanine. The kept DNA is CDR3 alone, 60 bases in frame from the first base. The cohort comprised 550 to 700 healthy bone marrow donors. All cohort members were sampled while nominally healthy, although unrecorded immune exposures were likely present. The donor tested CMV seronegative and was one of the 352 seronegative cohort members. A peripheral blood sample was provided by each donor, and peripheral blood mononuclear cells were used for TCR beta sequencing. The Qiagen DNeasy Blood Extraction Kit was used to extract genomic DNA from the blood cell samples. Receptor libraries were prepared by the immunoSEQ multiplex PCR assay. For the multiplex PCR, a mixture combining 60 forward primers for TCR Vbeta segments and 13 reverse primers for TCR Jbeta segments was used. The CDR3 region of rearranged TCR beta genes was amplified from genomic DNA with a multiplex PCR assay. The Illumina HiSeq System was used to sequence the amplified TCR beta libraries as 87-base-pair reads. Turning to the authors' computational methods: In a later analysis, tens of millions of unique TCR beta chains were counted across the approximately 620 repertoires, and some 10 million of these chains were shared by at least two donors. To remove PCR and sequencing errors, raw reads were error-corrected and collapsed into unique sequences using a nearest-neighbor algorithm that merged closely related sequences. To assign V, D and J gene segments, CDR3 sequences were aligned to IMGT reference sequences. For a sequence to be retained, a match of at least six nucleotides to both a V gene segment and a J gene segment was required. A rearrangement counted as productive if the CDR3 had no stop codons and remained in frame with V and J, and every other rearrangement counted as non-productive. CDR3 was defined according to IMGT convention as the region running from the second conserved V-encoded cysteine to the conserved J-encoded phenylalanine. In an earlier analysis of more than 550 of the donors, sequences lacking an unambiguous match to a single V gene segment were excluded. In an earlier analysis of several hundred of the donors, V segments were called functional above 56.7% productive rearrangements and were called segregating when the between-donor standard deviation exceeded 5%. A statistical classification framework was built for diagnosing cytomegalovirus status from the catalog of TCR beta chain sequences. A later analysis assigned V and J genes by comparing TCR nucleotide sequences with IMGT/GENE-DB human TR gene sequences. In a later analysis, CDR3 sequences and most-parsimonious VDJ recombination scenarios were assigned using the TCRdist pipeline. In a later analysis, each TCR beta chain was defined by its CDR3 amino acid sequence together with its V-gene family, and reads lacking a unique V-gene family were excluded. As a way to deal with suspected cross-contamination and a sequencing artifact, a later analysis dropped 450 to 600 nucleotide sequences that were highly shared and had low generation probability. A later analysis calculated a clonal expansion index for each public chain from normalized within-repertoire ranks of inferred template counts. In a later analysis, generation probabilities were computed with a VDJ recombination model fitted to out-of-frame rearrangements, and the resulting probabilities were checked against IGoR. In a later analysis, TCR-TCR, TCR-HLA and TCR-CMV co-occurrence was scored with hypergeometric tests, and a repertoire-size bias correction was applied to TCR pairs. False discovery rates were estimated in a later analysis by permuting HLA or CMV assignments 20 times. A later analysis grouped co-occurring TCRs with DBSCAN, adding TCRdist sequence similarity when clustering within HLA-allele-positive subsets. Repertoires with fewer than 30,000 or more than 120,000 public chains, plus five repertoires with anomalous nucleotide sharing, were excluded from co-occurrence clustering. Entries here come from immuneACCESS through TCRdb and include only in-frame sequences with V and J called. Some clones fail to appear in such tables; in the studies checked, an unresolved V gene covers under half of the shortfall, and the cause of the remainder is unknown. D and trimming were read from the DNA, whereas the V and J calls and clone size are those reported in that table. The table for this sample lists about 140,000 clones. Of the sample, over 2% is held by the ten largest clones.

In regard to this clone: What antigen it recognizes has not been identified.

The TCR sequence derives from a woman aged 18-30 years in good health and CMV-seronegative. The sample was PBMCs. This receptor chain uses TRBV4-2 and TRBJ2-4; 7 nucleotides in the junction match TRBD2. The DNA sequence is TGTGCCAGCAGCCAAGATTCTTGGGCTAGCGGACGACTAGCCAAAAACATTCAGTACTTC. It specifies CASSQDSWASGRLAKNIQYF.